This T cell receptor beta chain was profiled in a study of T cells after yellow fever vaccination. The CDR3 loop spans 14 amino acids. Deletions cut 1 base from V and 4 bases from J, with 10 bases between. The table lists this clonotype with a few counts. TCRdb reprocessed the 5' RACE reads via MiXCR and lists one record per CDR3 protein. The sample lists roughly 330,000 distinct CDR3 sequences; approximately 3.9% were seen once. The source material was PBMCs, sampled 5 days after the yellow fever booster vaccination. This receptor was taken from a man aged 18-30 years who received the YFV17D yellow fever vaccine. The gene calls are TRBV12-3 or TRBV12-4 and TRBJ1-1; unclear D gene. CDR3 residues: CASSLDGLSTEAFF. The CDR3 bases are TGTGCCAGCAGTTTAGATGGACTGAGCACTGAAGCTTTCTTT.